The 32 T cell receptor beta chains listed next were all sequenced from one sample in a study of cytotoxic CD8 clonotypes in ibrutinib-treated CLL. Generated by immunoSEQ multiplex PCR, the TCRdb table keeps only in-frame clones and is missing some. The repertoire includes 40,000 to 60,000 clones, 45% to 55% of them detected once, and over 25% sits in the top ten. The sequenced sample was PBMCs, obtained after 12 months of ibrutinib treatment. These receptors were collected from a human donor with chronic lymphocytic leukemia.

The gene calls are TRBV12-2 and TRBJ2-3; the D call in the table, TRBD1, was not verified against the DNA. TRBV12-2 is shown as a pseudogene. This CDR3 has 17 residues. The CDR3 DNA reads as TGTGCAAGTCGCCTACCCGGGACAGGGGGCGCATCTGATACGCAGTATTTT. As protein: CASRLPGTGGASDTQYF.

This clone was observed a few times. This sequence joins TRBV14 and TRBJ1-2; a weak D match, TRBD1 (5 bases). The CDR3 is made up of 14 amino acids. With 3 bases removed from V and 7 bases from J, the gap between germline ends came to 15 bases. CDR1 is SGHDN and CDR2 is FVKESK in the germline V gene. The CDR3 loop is CASSQQTGRGGYTF. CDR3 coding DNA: TGTGCCAGCAGCCAGCAAACGGGACGAGGTGGCTACACCTTC. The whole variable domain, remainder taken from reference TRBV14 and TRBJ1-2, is EAGVTQFPSHSVIEKGQTVTLRCDPISGHDNLYWYRRVMGKEIKFLLHFVKESKQDESGMPNNRFLAERTGGTYSTLKVQPAELEDSGVYFCASSQQTGRGGYTFGSGTRLTVV.

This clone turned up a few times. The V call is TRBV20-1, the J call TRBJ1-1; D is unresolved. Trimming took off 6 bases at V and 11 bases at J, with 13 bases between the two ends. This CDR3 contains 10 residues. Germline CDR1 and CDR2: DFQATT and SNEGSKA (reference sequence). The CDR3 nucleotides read TGCAGTGCCGCGGACCCGAGGGCTTTCTTT. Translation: CSAADPRAFF.

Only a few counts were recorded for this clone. DNA for the CDR3: TGCGCCAGCAGCTTGGTTCGGGACACGCAGTATTTT. Translating gives CASSLVRDTQYF. The V and J genes are TRBV5-1 and TRBJ2-3; the D call may be TRBD1 or TRBD2 (5 bases each). V dropped 0 bases and J dropped 9 bases, with 8 bases sitting between them. CDR1 is SGHRS, CDR2 YFSETQ, per germline. The CDR3 runs 12 residues.

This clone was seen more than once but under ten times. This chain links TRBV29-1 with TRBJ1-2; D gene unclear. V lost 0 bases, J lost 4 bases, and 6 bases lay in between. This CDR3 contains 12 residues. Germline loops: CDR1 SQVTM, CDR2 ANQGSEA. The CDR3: CSVEDRLYGYTF. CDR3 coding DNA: TGCAGCGTTGAAGATCGGCTCTATGGCTACACCTTC. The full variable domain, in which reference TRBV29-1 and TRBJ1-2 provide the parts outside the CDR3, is SAVISQKPSRDICQRGTSLTIQCQVDSQVTMMFWYRQQPGQSLTLIATANQGSEATYESGFVIDKFPISRPNLTFSTLTVSNMSPEDSSIYLCSVEDRLYGYTFGSGTRLTVV.

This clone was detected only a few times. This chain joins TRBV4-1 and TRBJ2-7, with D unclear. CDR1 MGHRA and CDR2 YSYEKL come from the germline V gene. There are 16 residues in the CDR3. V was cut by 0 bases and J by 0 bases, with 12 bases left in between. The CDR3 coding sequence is TGCGCCAGCAGCCAAGATAAGGAGAAGAGCTCCTACGAGCAGTACTTC. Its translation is CASSQDKEKSSYEQYF.

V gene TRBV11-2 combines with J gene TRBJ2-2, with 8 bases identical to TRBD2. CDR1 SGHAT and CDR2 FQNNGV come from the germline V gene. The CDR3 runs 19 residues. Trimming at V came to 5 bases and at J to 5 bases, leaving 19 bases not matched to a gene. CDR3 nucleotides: TGTGCCAGCAGCCCACGAATCTCCGGGACTAGTTACGGAACCGGGGAGCTGTTTTTT. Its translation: CASSPRISGTSYGTGELFF.

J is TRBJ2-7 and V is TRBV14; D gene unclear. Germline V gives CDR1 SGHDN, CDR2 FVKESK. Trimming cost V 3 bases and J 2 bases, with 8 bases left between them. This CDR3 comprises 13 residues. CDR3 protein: CASSHLSAYEQYF. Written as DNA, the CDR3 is TGTGCCAGCAGCCATCTAAGTGCCTACGAGCAGTACTTC.

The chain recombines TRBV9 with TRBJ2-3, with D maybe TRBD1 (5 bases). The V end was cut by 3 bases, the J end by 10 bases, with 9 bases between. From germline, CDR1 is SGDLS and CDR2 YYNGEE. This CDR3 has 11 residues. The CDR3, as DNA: TGTGCCAGCAGCGATGAACAGGCGCAGTATTTT. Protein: CASSDEQAQYF.

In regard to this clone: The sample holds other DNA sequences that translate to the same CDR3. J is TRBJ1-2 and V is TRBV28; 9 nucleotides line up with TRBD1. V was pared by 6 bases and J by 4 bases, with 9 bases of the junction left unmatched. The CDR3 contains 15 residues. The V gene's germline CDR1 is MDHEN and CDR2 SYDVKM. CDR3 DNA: TGTGCCAGCAGAACCGGGACAGGGAGTGCCTATGGCTACACCTTC. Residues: CASRTGTGSAYGYTF.

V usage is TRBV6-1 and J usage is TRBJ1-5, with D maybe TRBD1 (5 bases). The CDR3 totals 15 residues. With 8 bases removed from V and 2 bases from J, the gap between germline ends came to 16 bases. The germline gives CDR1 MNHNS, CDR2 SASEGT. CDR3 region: CASGPGPGGNQPQHF. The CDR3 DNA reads TGTGCCAGCGGGCCGGGACCTGGGGGCAATCAGCCCCAGCATTTT.

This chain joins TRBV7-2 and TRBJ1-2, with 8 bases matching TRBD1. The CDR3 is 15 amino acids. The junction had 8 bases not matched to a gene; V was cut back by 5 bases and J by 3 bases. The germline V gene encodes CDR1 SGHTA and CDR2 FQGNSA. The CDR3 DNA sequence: TGTGCCAGCAGCACCGGGGGGGACAGGCACTATGGCTACACCTTC. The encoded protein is CASSTGGDRHYGYTF. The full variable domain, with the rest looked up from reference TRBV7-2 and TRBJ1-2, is GAGVSQSPSNKVTEKGKDVELRCDPISGHTALYWYRQSLGQGLEFLIYFQGNSAPDKSGLPSDRFSAERTGGSVSTLTIQRTQQEDSAVYLCASSTGGDRHYGYTFGSGTRLTVV.

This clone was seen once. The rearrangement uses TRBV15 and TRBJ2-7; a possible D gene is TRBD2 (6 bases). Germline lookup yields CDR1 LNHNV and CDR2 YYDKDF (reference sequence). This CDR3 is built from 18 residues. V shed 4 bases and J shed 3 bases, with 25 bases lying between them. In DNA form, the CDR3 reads TGTGCCACCAGCACCGAGTGGGGCCTCGGGGGAAAGGGCTACGAGCAGTACTTC. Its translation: CATSTEWGLGGKGYEQYF.

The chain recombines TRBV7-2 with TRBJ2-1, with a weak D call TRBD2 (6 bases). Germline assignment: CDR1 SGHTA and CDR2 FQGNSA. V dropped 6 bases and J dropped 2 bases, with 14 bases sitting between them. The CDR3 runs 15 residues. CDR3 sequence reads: CASSPPGLPYNEQFF. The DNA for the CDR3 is TGTGCCAGCAGTCCCCCGGGACTCCCCTACAATGAGCAGTTCTTC.

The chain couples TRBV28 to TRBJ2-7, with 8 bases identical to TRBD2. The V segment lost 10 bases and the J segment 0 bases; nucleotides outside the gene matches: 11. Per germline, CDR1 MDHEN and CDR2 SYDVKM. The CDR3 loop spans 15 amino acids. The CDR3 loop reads CATRVGAGVSYEQYF. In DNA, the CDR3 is TGTGCCACGAGGGTGGGAGCGGGAGTCTCCTACGAGCAGTACTTC.

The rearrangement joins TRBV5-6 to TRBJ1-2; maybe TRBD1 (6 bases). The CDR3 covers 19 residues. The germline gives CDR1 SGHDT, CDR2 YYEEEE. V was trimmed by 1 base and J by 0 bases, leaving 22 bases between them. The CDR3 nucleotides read TGTGCCAGCAGCTTGTTCCCCGGGGGCCGAATTTTAGCTAACTATGGCTACACCTTC. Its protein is CASSLFPGGRILANYGYTF. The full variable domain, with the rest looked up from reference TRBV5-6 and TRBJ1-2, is DAGVTQSPTHLIKTRGQQVTLRCSPKSGHDTVSWYQQALGQGPQFIFQYYEEEERQRGNFPDRFSGHQFPNYSSELNVNALLLGDSALYLCASSLFPGGRILANYGYTFGSGTRLTVV.

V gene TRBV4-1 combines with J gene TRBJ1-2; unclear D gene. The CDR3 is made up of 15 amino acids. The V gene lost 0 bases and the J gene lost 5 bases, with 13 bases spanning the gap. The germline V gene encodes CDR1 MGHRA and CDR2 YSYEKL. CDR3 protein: CASSQDFGREYGYTF. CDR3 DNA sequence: TGCGCCAGCAGCCAAGATTTCGGACGAGAATATGGCTACACCTTC.

Here the CDR3 reads CASSGTGPGTGELFF. The DNA of the CDR3 is TGTGCCAGCTCAGGGACAGGGCCCGGGACCGGGGAGCTGTTTTTT. The chain couples TRBV18 to TRBJ2-2; 9 bases are shared with TRBD1. The ends lost 5 bases at V and 5 bases at J; junction bases unmatched: 6. Germline V CDR1 and CDR2: KGHSH, LQKENI. The length of the CDR3 is 15 residues.

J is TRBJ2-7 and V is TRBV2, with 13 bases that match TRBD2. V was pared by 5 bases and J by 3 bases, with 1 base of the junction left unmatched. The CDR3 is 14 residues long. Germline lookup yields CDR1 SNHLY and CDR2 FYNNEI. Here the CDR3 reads CASSRLAGGYEQYF. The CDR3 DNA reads TGTGCCAGCAGTAGACTAGCGGGAGGCTACGAGCAGTACTTC. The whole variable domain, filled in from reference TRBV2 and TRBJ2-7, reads EPEVTQTPSHQVTQMGQEVILRCVPISNHLYFYWYRQILGQKVEFLVSFYNNEISEKSEIFDDQFSVERPDGSNFTLKIRSTKLEDSAMYFCASSRLAGGYEQYFGPGTRLTVT.

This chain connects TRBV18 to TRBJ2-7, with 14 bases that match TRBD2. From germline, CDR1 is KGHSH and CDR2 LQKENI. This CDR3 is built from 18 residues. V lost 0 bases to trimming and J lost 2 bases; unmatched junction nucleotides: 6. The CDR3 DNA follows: TGTGCCAGCTCACCACCCGGGACTAGCGGGAGTGATACCTACGAGCAGTACTTC. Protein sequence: CASSPPGTSGSDTYEQYF.

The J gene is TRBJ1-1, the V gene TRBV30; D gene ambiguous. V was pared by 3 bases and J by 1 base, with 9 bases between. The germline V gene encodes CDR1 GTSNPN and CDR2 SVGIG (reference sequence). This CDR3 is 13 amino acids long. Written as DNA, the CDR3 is TGTGCCTGGAGGGTCTTTCAGAACACTGAAGCTTTCTTT. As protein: CAWRVFQNTEAFF.

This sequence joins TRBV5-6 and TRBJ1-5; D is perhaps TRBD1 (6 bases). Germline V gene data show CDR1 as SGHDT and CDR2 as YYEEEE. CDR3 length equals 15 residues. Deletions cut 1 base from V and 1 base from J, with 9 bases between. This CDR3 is CASSLRQGSNQPQHF. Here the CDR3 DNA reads TGTGCCAGCAGCTTGCGGCAGGGGAGCAATCAGCCCCAGCATTTT.

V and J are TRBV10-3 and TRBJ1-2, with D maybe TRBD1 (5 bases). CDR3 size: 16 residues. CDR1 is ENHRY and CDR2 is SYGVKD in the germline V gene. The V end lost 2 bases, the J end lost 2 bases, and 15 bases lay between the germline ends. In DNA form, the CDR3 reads TGTGCCATCAGTGAGAAATCGGGCAGGGAGAACTATGGCTACACCTTC. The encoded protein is CAISEKSGRENYGYTF.

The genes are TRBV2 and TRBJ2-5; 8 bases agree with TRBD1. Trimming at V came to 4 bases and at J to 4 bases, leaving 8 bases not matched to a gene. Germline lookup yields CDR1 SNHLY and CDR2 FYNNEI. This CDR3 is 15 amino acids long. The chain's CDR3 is CASSVDLQGGETQYF. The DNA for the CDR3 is TGTGCCAGCAGTGTTGATTTACAGGGGGGAGAGACCCAGTACTTC.

This CDR3 is CSVVPRTGELFF. DNA for the CDR3: TGCAGCGTTGTCCCCAGGACCGGGGAGCTGTTTTTT. The chain is built from TRBV29-1 and TRBJ2-2; D remains ambiguous. The V gene lost 4 bases and the J gene lost 5 bases, with 8 bases spanning the gap. Per the germline V gene, CDR1 is SQVTM and CDR2 is ANQGSEA. The CDR3 covers 12 residues.

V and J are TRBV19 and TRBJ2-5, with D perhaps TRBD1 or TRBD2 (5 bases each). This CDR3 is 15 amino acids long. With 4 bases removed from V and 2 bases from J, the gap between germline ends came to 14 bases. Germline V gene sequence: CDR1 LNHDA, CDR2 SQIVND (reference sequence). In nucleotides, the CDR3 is TGTGCCAGTAGTACAGGGTGGACTGTTCAAGAGACCCAGTACTTC. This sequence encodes CASSTGWTVQETQYF.

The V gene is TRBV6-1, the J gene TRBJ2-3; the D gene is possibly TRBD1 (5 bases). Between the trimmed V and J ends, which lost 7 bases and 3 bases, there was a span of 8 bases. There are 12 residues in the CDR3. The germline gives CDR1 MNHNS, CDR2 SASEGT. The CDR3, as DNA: TGTGCCAGCATCTCAGGGACAGATACGCAGTATTTT. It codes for CASISGTDTQYF.

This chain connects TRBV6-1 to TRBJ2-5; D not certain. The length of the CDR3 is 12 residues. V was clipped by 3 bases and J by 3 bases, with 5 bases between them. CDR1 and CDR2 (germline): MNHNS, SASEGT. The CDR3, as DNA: TGTGCCAGCAGTGACCATAAAGAGACCCAGTACTTC. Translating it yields CASSDHKETQYF.

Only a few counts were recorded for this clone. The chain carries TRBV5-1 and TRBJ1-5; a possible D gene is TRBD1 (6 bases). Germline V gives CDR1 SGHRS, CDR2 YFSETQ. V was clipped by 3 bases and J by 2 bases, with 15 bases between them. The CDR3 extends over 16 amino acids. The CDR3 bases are TGCGCCAGCAGCTCTGGAGCAGGGGCGGGCAATCAGCCCCAGCATTTT. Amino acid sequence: CASSSGAGAGNQPQHF.

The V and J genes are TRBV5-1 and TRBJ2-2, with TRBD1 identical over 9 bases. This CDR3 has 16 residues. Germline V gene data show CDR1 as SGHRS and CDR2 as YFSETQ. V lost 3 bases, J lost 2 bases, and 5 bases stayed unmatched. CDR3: CASSSWDRENTGELFF. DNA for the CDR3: TGCGCCAGCAGCTCCTGGGACAGGGAAAACACCGGGGAGCTGTTTTTT. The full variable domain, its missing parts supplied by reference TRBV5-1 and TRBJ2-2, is KAGVTQTPRYLIKTRGQQVTLSCSPISGHRSVSWYQQTPGQGLQFLFEYFSETQRNKGNFPGRFSGRQFSNSRSEMNVSTLELGDSALYLCASSSWDRENTGELFFGEGSRLTVL.

In DNA form, the CDR3 reads TGCGCCAGCAGCTCTTACGGACACCCGAACACCGGGGAGCTGTTTTTT. Translation: CASSSYGHPNTGELFF. This chain links TRBV5-1 with TRBJ2-2; tentative D call: TRBD1 (5 bases). V was cut by 3 bases and J by 0 bases, with 12 bases left in between. CDR1 is SGHRS, CDR2 YFSETQ, per germline. CDR3 length: 16 amino acids.

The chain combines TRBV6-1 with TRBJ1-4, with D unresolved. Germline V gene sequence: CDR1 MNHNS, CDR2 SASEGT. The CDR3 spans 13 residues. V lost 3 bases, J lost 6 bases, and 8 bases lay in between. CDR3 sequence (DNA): TGTGCCAGCAGTGAGTTCCGGCATGAAAAACTGTTTTTT. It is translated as CASSEFRHEKLFF.